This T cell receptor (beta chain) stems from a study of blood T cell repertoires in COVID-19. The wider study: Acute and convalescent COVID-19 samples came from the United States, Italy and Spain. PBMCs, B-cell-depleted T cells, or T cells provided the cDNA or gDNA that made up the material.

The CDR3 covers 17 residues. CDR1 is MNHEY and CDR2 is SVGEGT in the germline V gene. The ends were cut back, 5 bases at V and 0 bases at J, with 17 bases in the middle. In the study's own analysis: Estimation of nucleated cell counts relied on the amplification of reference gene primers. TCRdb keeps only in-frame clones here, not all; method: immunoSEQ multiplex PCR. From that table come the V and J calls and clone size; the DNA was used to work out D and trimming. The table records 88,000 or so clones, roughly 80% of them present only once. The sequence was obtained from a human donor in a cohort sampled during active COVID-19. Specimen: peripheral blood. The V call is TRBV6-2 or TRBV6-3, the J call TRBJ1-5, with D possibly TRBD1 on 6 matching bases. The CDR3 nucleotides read TGTGCCAGCAGTCCAGGGGTCGATGGGTATAGCAATCAGCCCCAGCATTTT. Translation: CASSPGVDGYSNQPQHF.